The TCR beta chain under discussion was sequenced for a study of CD8+ T cells in alopecia areata. This clone was observed a few times. cDNA serving as the sequencing template came from extracted, reverse transcribed RNA. Clones were sequenced by immunoSEQ multiplex PCR, and TCRdb holds only the in-frame ones, with some missing. The top ten hold 8% to 11% of the sample, which has about 120,000 clones, around 48% seen once. The CDR3 extends over 13 amino acids. Per the germline V gene, CDR1 is SQVTM and CDR2 is ANQGSEA. Trimming left V 0 bases short and J 2 bases short, with 4 bases between. The chain links TRBV29-1 to TRBJ2-2; D call uncertain. Input material: NKG2D-low CD8+ T cells sorted from blood. The receptor's source is a human donor with alopecia areata. The CDR3 coding sequence is TGCAGCGTTGAAGACCCAAACACCGGGGAGCTGTTTTTT. Amino acids: CSVEDPNTGELFF.